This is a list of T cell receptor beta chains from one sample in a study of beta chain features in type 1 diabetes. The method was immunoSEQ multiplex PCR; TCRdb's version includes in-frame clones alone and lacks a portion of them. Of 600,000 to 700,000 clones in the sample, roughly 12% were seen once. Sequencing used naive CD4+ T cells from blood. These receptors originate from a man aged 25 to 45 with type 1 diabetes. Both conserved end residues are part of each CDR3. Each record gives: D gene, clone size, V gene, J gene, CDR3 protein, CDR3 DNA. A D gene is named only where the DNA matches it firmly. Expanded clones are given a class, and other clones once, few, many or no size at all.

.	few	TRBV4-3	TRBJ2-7	CASSQDPSSYEQYF	TGCGCCAGCAGCCAAGACCCCAGCTCCTACGAGCAGTACTTC
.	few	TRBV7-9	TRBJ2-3	CASSIGVSTDTQYF	TGTGCCAGCAGTATAGGAGTTAGCACAGATACGCAGTATTTT
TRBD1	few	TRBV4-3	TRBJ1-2	CASSQGTGNRPGGYTF	TGCGCCAGCAGCCAAGGGACAGGGAATAGGCCTGGGGGCTACACCTTC
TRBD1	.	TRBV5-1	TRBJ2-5	CASSPWAGGQETQYF	TGCGCCAGCAGCCCCTGGGCAGGGGGCCAAGAGACCCAGTACTTC
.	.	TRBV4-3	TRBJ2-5	CASSQGIRGRETQYF	TGCGCCAGCAGCCAAGGAATCCGGGGTCGAGAGACCCAGTACTTC
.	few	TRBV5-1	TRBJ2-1	CASSLAMGGLTWYNEQFF	TGCGCCAGCAGCTTGGCGATGGGGGGGCTTACCTGGTACAATGAGCAGTTCTTC
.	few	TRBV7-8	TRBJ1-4	CASSLRQPSTNEKLFF	TGTGCCAGCAGCTTAAGGCAGCCGTCAACTAATGAAAAACTGTTTTTT
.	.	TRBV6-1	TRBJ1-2	CASRATQGENTF	TGTGCCAGCAGGGCTACTCAGGGAGAAAACACCTTC
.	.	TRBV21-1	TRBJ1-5	CASRLTHQIQPQHF	TGTGCCAGCAGGCTGACCCACCAGATACAGCCCCAGCATTTT
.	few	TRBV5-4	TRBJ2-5	CASSLVRGYTQETQYF	TGTGCCAGCAGCTTGGTACGGGGGTACACCCAAGAGACCCAGTACTTC
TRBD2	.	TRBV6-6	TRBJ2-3	CASSDQGGGTDTQYF	TGTGCCAGCAGTGACCAGGGAGGGGGCACAGATACGCAGTATTTT
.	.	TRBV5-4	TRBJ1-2	CASSLGQGNYGYTF	TGTGCCAGCAGCTTGGGGCAGGGGAACTATGGCTACACCTTC